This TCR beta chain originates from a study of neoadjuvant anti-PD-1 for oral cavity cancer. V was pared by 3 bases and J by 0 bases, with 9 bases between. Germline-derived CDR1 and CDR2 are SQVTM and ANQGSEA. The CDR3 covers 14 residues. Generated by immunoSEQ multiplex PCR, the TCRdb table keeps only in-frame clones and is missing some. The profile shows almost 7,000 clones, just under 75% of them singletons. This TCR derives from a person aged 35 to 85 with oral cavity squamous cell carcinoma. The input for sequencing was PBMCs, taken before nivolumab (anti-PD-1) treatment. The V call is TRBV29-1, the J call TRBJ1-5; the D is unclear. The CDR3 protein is CSVDQTYSNQPQHF. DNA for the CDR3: TGCAGCGTTGACCAGACTTATAGCAATCAGCCCCAGCATTTT.